This record looks at one T cell receptor beta chain sequence and its context. No cognate antigen has been identified for it. No base-level quality is on record; no much larger clone is a single base apart. The CDR3 regions of human TCRbeta chains were subjected to immunosequencing. The authors' pipeline ran thus. Repertoire TCRs were matched against a reference library of SARS-CoV-2-specific TCRs generated with the MIRA antigen-specificity platform. Breadth meant the fraction of unique TCRs that were SARS-CoV-2-associated, whereas depth meant the fraction of total T cells that were SARS-CoV-2-associated. Using the MIRA data, each spike-specific TCR was mapped to the spike region that the TCR reacts to and placed in a CD4 or CD8 class. Log10-transformed breadth and depth values were compared by one-way ANOVA with Sidak's multiple comparisons tests. TCRdb provides this immuneACCESS table in a form limited to in-frame rearrangements. Some clones are lacking; in checked studies, under half of them reflect an unresolved V gene, and why the rest are absent is not known. D and trimming come from the DNA, and the V and J calls and clone size come from that table. This sample is represented by 150,000 to 160,000 clones; 75% to 90% of them were singletons. The ten top clones hold roughly 10% of the sample.

The CDR3 starts with the cysteine, ends with the phenylalanine, and has 13 residues. Of the read, only the CDR3 DNA is kept; its 39 bases are in frame from base 1. From the germline V gene, CDR1 is MDHEN and CDR2 is SYDVKM. Trimming removed 7 bases from V and 6 bases from J; the gene matches leave 6 bases unexplained. These data belong to a study of T cell responses to AZD1222 COVID-19 vaccine (dated by TCRdb to about 2021). For the study in its entirety: TCR sequencing was performed for 230 to 250 trial participants, of whom some 200 were given two doses of AZD1222 and 26 were given two doses of MenACWY control vaccine. Enrollment into the trials was organized by age into subgroups of 18-55, 56-69 and 70-plus years, and those subgroups contained approximately 160, 26 and 62 TCR-sequenced participants, respectively.

Overall study outcomes, separate from this receptor: A significant rise in spike-specific TCR breadth and depth was observed after two AZD1222 doses relative to day 0 and relative to MenACWY recipients. The 56-69-year group was small, and its depth increase did not reach significance, likely because of low power. Conclusions about previously exposed vaccinees were limited because only 5 or 6 AZD1222 recipients were SARS-CoV-2 seropositive at baseline. Nearly half of unique spike-specific TCRs reportedly recognized epitopes outside regions mutated in the B.1.351 and B.1.1.7 variants. Because no day 14 peak-response samples were available, repertoires were characterized only after the peak T cell response. Vaccine-associated CD4 TCRs spanned the whole spike protein, with dominant responses in regions 160-218 and 743-854. Participants were mostly white British, with more females than males. The authors suggested clonal diversity may have been underestimated.

According to the study, the label for this sample's time point signals: about 28 days (+/-7) after the second vaccine dose. AZD1222 recipients with second doses at about 4 weeks or about 12 weeks were pooled, because spike-specific TCR depth and breadth did not differ between schedules. Samples from vaccinated people were obtained from the UK trials COV001 and COV002, which included a single-blind randomized controlled phase 2/3 trial of AZD1222 (ChAdOx1 nCoV-19) in healthy adults. For TCRbeta chain sequencing, PBMC samples from trial participants were taken at day 0 and at day 28 after the second dose.

This receptor chain uses TRBV28 and TRBJ1-2, with 9 bases in between that match TRBD1. This clonotype originated in an adult who received the AZD1222 COVID-19 vaccine. This specimen was peripheral blood, taken 28 days after the second AZD1222 dose. The CDR3 amino acid sequence is: CASMLQGANGYTF. The bases read TGTGCCAGCATGCTACAGGGGGCCAATGGCTACACCTTC.